This T cell receptor beta chain was sequenced in a study of blood T cell repertoires in COVID-19. About the research overall: Acute and convalescent COVID-19 specimens originated in the United States, Italy and Spain. Sources were T cells, B-cell-depleted T cells, or PBMCs; the material itself was cDNA or gDNA.

The CDR3 sequence is 14 residues long. Per the germline V gene, CDR1 is LGHDT and CDR2 is YNNKEL (reference sequence). V gave up 2 bases and J gave up 3 bases; unmatched junction bases: 2. Comments on this clone: Other DNA sequences in this specimen translate into the identical CDR3.

Per the original data handling: From reference gene primer amplification, estimates of nucleated cell counts were derived. Clones were read by immunoSEQ multiplex PCR, and TCRdb kept only the in-frame ones, dropping some. V and J calls and clone size are as listed in that table; D and trimming were resolved from the DNA. The sample yields about 400,000 clones, around 87% seen once. The V gene is TRBV3-1 (or the pseudogene TRBV3-2), the J gene TRBJ2-7; 9 nucleotides align to TRBD1. The receptor was isolated from a human donor in a cohort sampled during active COVID-19. The sample consisted of peripheral blood. Written as DNA, the CDR3 is TGTGCCAGCAGCCAACCGGGACAGGGCTACGAGCAGTACTTC. Its protein product is CASSQPGQGYEQYF.